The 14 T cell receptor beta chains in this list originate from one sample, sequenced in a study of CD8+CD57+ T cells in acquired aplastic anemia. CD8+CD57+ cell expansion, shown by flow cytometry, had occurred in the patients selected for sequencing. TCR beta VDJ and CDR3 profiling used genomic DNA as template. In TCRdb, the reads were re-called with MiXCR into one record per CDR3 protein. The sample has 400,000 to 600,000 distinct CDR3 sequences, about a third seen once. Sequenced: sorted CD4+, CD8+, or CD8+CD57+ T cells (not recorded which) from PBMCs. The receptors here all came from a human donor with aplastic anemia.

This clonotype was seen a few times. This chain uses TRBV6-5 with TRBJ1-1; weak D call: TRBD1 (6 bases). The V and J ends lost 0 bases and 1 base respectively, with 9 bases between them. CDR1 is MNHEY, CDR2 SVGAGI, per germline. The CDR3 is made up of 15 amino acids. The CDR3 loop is CASSYSRGRNTEAFF. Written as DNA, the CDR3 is TGTGCCAGCAGTTACTCGAGGGGGAGGAACACTGAAGCTTTCTTT.

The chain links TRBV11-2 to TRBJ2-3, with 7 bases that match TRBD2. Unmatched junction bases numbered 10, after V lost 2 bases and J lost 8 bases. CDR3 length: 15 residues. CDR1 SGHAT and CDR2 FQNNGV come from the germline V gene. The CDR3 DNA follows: TGTGCCAGCAGCTTATTGGGGGGAGGGCTCGTTACGCAGTATTTT. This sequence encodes CASSLLGGGLVTQYF.

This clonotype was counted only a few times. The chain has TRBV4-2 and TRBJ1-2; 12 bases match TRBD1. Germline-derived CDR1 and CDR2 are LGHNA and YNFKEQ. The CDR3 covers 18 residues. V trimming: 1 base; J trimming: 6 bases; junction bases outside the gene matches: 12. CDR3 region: CASSQVVRDRGRWDGYTF. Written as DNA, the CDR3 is TGTGCCAGCAGCCAAGTCGTCCGGGACAGGGGGCGATGGGATGGCTACACCTTC.

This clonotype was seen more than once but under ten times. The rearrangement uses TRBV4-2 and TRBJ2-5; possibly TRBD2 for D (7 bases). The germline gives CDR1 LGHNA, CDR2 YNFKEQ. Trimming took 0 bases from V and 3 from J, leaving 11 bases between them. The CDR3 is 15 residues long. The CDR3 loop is CASSQETGREETQYF. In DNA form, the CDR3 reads TGTGCCAGCAGCCAAGAAACAGGGAGGGAAGAGACCCAGTACTTC.

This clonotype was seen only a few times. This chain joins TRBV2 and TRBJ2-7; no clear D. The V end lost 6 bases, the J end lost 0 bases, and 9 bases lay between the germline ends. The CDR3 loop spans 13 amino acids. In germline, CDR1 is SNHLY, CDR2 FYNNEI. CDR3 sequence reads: CASSHPNSYEQYF. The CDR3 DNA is TGTGCCAGCAGCCACCCAAACTCCTACGAGCAGTACTTC.

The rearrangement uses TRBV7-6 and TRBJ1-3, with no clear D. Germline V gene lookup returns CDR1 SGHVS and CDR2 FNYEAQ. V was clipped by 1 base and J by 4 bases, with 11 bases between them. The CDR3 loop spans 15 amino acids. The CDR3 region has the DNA TGTGCCAGCAGCTTAGATGCGACGGCAGGAAACACCATATATTTT. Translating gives CASSLDATAGNTIYF.

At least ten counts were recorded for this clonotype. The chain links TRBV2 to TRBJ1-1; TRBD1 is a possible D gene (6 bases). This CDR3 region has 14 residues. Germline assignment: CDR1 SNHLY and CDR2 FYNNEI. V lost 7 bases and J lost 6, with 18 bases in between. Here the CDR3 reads CASTSRDNRAEAFF. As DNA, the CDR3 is TGTGCCAGCACCTCCCGGGACAACCGGGCTGAAGCTTTCTTT.

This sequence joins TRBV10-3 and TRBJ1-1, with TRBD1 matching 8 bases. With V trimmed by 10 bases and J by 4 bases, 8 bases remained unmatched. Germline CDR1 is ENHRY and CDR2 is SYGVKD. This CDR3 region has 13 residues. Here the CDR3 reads CASTQGGSTEAFF. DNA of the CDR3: TGTGCCAGCACACAGGGGGGGAGCACTGAAGCTTTCTTT.

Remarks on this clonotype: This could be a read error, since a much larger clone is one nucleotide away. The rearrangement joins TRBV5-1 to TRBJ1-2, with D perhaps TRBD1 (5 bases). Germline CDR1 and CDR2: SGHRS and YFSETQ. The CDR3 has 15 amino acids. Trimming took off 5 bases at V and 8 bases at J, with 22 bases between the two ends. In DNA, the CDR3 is TGCGCCAGCAGTCCTGCTCCCGGGACGCCGTCCGGCTACACCTTC. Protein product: CASSPAPGTPSGYTF.

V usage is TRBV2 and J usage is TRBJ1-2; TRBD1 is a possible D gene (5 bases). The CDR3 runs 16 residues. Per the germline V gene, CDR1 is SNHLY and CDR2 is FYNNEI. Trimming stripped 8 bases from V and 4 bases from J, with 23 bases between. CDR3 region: CASSPVGPEGSYGYTF. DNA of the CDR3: TGTGCCAGCTCACCCGTGGGGCCAGAGGGGTCCTATGGCTACACCTTC.

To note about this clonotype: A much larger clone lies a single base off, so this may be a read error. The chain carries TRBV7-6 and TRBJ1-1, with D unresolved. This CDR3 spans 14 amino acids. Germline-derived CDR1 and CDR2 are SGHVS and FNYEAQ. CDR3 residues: CVSSLASDGTEAFF. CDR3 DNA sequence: TGTGTCAGCAGCTTAGCATCGGACGGTACTGAAGCTTTCTTT.

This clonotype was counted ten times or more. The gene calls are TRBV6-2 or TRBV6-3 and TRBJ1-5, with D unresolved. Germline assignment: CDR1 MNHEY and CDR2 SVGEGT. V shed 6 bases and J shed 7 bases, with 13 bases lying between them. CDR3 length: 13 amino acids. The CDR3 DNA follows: TGTGCCAGCAGCCCACCCGCTGCCCAGCCCCAGCATTTT. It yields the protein CASSPPAAQPQHF.

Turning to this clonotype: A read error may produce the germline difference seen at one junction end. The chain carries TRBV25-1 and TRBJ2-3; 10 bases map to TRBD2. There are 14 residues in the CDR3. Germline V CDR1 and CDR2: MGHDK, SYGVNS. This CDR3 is CARLAGPSTDTQYF. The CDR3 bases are TGTGCCAGACTAGCGGGACCTAGCACGGATACGCAGTATTTT.

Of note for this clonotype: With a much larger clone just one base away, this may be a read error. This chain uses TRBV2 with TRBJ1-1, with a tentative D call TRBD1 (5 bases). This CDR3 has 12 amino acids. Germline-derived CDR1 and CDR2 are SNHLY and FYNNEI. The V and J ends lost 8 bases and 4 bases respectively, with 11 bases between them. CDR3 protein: CASRPGPTEAFF. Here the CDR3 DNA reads TGTGCCAGCCGCCCGGGGCCCACTGAAGCTTTCTTT.